The present T cell receptor (beta chain) was sequenced within a study of cytomegalovirus exposure and HLA in healthy donors. PCR employed 60 Vbeta and 13 Jbeta primers. Data came from immunoSEQ multiplex PCR; TCRdb stores just in-frame clones and leaves some out. This sample's table reports some 110,000 clones. Study observations and caveats: The study had only CMV serostatus as immune exposure information. Some V segments (TRBV6-2 and TRBV6-3 among them) were excluded as indistinguishable. The classifier reportedly diagnosed cytomegalovirus status with high specificity and sensitivity.

On this clone: What it binds is not known.

Trimming at V came to 2 bases and at J to 3 bases, leaving 10 bases not matched to a gene. CDR1 is MGHDK and CDR2 is SYGVNS in the germline V gene. This CDR3 contains 17 residues. V and J are TRBV25-1 and TRBJ1-5, with 7 bases aligning to TRBD1. This receptor was identified in a middle-aged man in good health and CMV-seropositive. The sequenced sample consisted of PBMCs. CDR3 amino acids: CASSEDMGQNDNQPQHF. The CDR3 bases are TGTGCCAGCAGTGAAGATATGGGACAGAACGACAATCAGCCCCAGCATTTT.